Following are 18 T cell receptor beta chains from one sample sequenced in a study of T-cell reconstitution after alpha-beta-depleted transplantation in children. The TCRbeta library was prepared with unique molecular identifiers. One entry per CDR3 protein results from TCRdb running MiXCR on the PCR reads. The profile shows about 540,000 distinct CDR3 sequences, around 27% of them singletons. The source material was PBMCs, sampled before TCRalphabeta/CD19-depleted stem cell transplant. The receptors come from a boy less than two years old with Wiskott-Aldrich syndrome, due to receive a stem cell transplant.

The chain employs TRBV30 and TRBJ2-1; possible D gene TRBD2, 5 bases. From germline, CDR1 is GTSNPN and CDR2 SVGIG (reference sequence). Trimming took off 2 bases at V and 1 base at J, with 9 bases between the two ends. The CDR3 contains 14 residues. The CDR3 sequence is CAWSRTGSYNEQFF. The CDR3 DNA sequence: TGTGCCTGGAGTAGGACTGGTTCCTACAATGAGCAGTTCTTC.

The rearrangement links TRBV5-6 to TRBJ2-2; no reliable D call. Germline V lookup: CDR1 SGHDT, CDR2 YYEEEE. This CDR3 has 14 residues. The V gene lost 0 bases and the J gene lost 3 bases, with 6 bases spanning the gap. The CDR3 protein is CASSLVPDTGELFF. In nucleotides, the CDR3 is TGTGCCAGCAGCTTGGTCCCCGACACCGGGGAGCTGTTTTTT.

This chain uses TRBV7-2 with TRBJ1-2, with D hard to call. Between the trimmed V and J ends, which lost 5 bases and 2 bases, there was a span of 12 bases. The CDR3 has 14 residues. Per germline, CDR1 SGHTA and CDR2 FQGNSA. CDR3 bases: TGTGCCAGCAGCGCCGGGTGGGAAAACTATGGCTACACCTTC. Its protein product is CASSAGWENYGYTF.

The sample holds a few counts of this clonotype. This chain joins TRBV20-1 and TRBJ2-5; D remains unclear. The length of the CDR3 is 13 residues. Germline loops: CDR1 DFQATT, CDR2 SNEGSKA (reference sequence). V was pared by 3 bases and J by 5 bases, with 13 bases between. In DNA, the CDR3 is TGCAGTGCTAGCGGGTCGGTACGCGAGACCCAGTACTTC. Translated: CSASGSVRETQYF.

The table lists this clonotype with a count of one. V gene TRBV5-6 combines with J gene TRBJ2-7; D may be TRBD2 (5 bases). The CDR3 extends over 14 amino acids. Germline CDR1 reads SGHDT; CDR2 reads YYEEEE. V shed 3 bases and J shed 4 bases, with 14 bases lying between them. In nucleotides, the CDR3 is TGTGCCAGCAGCTGTCTAAGGACTTTATACGAGCAGTACTTC. Translation: CASSCLRTLYEQYF. Using reference TRBV5-6 and TRBJ2-7 for the parts outside the CDR3, the full variable domain is DAGVTQSPTHLIKTRGQQVTLRCSPKSGHDTVSWYQQALGQGPQFIFQYYEEEERQRGNFPDRFSGHQFPNYSSELNVNALLLGDSALYLCASSCLRTLYEQYFGPGTRLTVT.

This chain uses TRBV20-1 with TRBJ1-1; TRBD1 might be the D (5 bases). Looked up from germline, CDR1 is DFQATT and CDR2 is SNEGSKA (reference sequence). Trimming stripped 4 bases from V and 4 bases from J, with 13 bases between. There are 13 residues in the CDR3. For the CDR3, the DNA is TGCAGTGCTAAGCGCAAGGGGAGCACTGAAGCTTTCTTT. This translates into CSAKRKGSTEAFF.

This clonotype came up once. V and J are TRBV20-1 and TRBJ2-1, with 9 bases matching TRBD2. V dropped 2 bases and J dropped 6; count of bases not matched to a gene: 5. CDR1 and CDR2 (germline): DFQATT, SNEGSKA (reference sequence). CDR3 size: 14 residues. CDR3 loop: CSARILAGTNEQFF. CDR3 sequence (DNA): TGCAGTGCTAGAATCCTAGCGGGGACCAATGAGCAGTTCTTC.

This chain uses TRBV5-1 with TRBJ2-1; D is perhaps TRBD2 (5 bases). Trimming shortened V by 4 bases and J by 8 bases, and 19 bases separated the two germline ends. The germline V gene encodes CDR1 SGHRS and CDR2 YFSETQ. CDR3 length: 15 amino acids. CDR3 sequence reads: CASSPRAVDGDEQFF. The CDR3 coding sequence is TGCGCCAGCAGCCCCCGGGCGGTGGACGGGGATGAGCAGTTCTTC.

This clonotype was recorded at least ten times. The chain employs TRBV18 and TRBJ2-7, with 7 positions matching TRBD1. The CDR3 totals 16 residues. Germline V gives CDR1 KGHSH, CDR2 LQKENI. The V and J ends lost 2 bases and 2 bases, in that order; junction bases with no gene match: 9. CDR3 in DNA: TGTGCCAGCTCACCAGAGGGACAGTCTCGTACCTACGAGCAGTACTTC. It encodes CASSPEGQSRTYEQYF.

This clonotype was counted between two and nine times. The chain recombines TRBV12-3 or TRBV12-4 with TRBJ2-4; maybe TRBD2 (6 bases). The CDR3 loop spans 17 amino acids. Trimming left V 2 bases short and J 7 bases short, with 21 bases between. The CDR3 nucleotides read TGTGCCAGCAGTTTATCCCTCCGTCGGGAGTGGGGTAACATTCAGTACTTC. The encoded protein is CASSLSLRREWGNIQYF.

V gene TRBV18 combines with J gene TRBJ1-4; D gene ambiguous. The CDR3 runs 14 residues. Germline V lookup: CDR1 KGHSH, CDR2 LQKENI. V was cut by 0 bases and J by 7 bases, with 9 bases left in between. The CDR3 loop is CASSPPGSPEKLFF. As DNA, the CDR3 is TGTGCCAGCTCACCACCGGGGAGCCCTGAAAAACTGTTTTTT.

V usage is TRBV5-6 and J usage is TRBJ2-7, with TRBD2 matching 9 bases. Germline assignment: CDR1 SGHDT and CDR2 YYEEEE. The CDR3 is 16 residues long. V lost 2 bases and J lost 3; bases outside the gene matches: 9. The CDR3 DNA is TGTGCCAGCAGCTTTCGGGCTAGCGGGATATTCTACGAGCAGTACTTC. Translating it yields CASSFRASGIFYEQYF. Supplemented by reference TRBV5-6 and TRBJ2-7, the full variable domain reads DAGVTQSPTHLIKTRGQQVTLRCSPKSGHDTVSWYQQALGQGPQFIFQYYEEEERQRGNFPDRFSGHQFPNYSSELNVNALLLGDSALYLCASSFRASGIFYEQYFGPGTRLTVT.

The chain joins TRBV4-1 to TRBJ2-7; TRBD1 or TRBD2 may be the D gene (5 bases each). The CDR3 covers 15 residues. Germline-derived CDR1 and CDR2 are MGHRA and YSYEKL. Trimming stripped 1 base from V and 5 bases from J, with 15 bases between. In DNA form, the CDR3 reads TGCGCCAGCAGCCAAGTAGGTGGCAGGGACCACGAGCAGTACTTC. Protein: CASSQVGGRDHEQYF.

V usage is TRBV20-1 and J usage is TRBJ2-2; D gene uncertain. V lost 6 bases, J lost 6 bases, and 11 bases lay in between. CDR1 and CDR2 from the germline V gene are DFQATT and SNEGSKA (reference sequence). The CDR3 sequence is 12 residues long. CDR3 residues: CSASLRAGELFF. In DNA form, the CDR3 reads TGCAGTGCCAGTCTAAGGGCCGGGGAGCTGTTTTTT.

There are a few counts of this clonotype. The genes are TRBV5-1 and TRBJ2-3, with 11 bases that match TRBD1. The trim removed 2 bases at V and 4 bases at J, leaving 6 bases unmatched. Germline V gene data show CDR1 as SGHRS and CDR2 as YFSETQ. The CDR3 is made up of 16 amino acids. Here the CDR3 DNA reads TGCGCCAGCAGCTTCCAACCGGGACAGGGGGCAGATACGCAGTATTTT. Translated: CASSFQPGQGADTQYF.

This chain links TRBV12-3 or TRBV12-4 with TRBJ2-3; no definite D call. This CDR3 comprises 14 residues. Trimming stripped 2 bases from V and 4 bases from J, with 10 bases between. This CDR3 reads CASSLQPLADTQYF. The CDR3 bases are TGTGCCAGCAGTTTACAGCCCTTGGCAGATACGCAGTATTTT.

The chain joins TRBV4-1 to TRBJ1-4; 7 bases are a match to TRBD1. Germline V gene data show CDR1 as MGHRA and CDR2 as YSYEKL. The CDR3 length is 15 residues. The V segment lost 2 bases and the J segment 6 bases; nucleotides outside the gene matches: 6. CDR3: CASSQIGGAYEKLFF. The CDR3 DNA reads as TGCGCCAGCAGCCAAATAGGGGGCGCTTATGAAAAACTGTTTTTT.

This clonotype has a count of ten or more. As DNA, the CDR3 is TGTGCCAGCAGCTTAAGGCTAGCGAGAGAGACCCAGTACTTC. Amino acid sequence: CASSLRLARETQYF. The chain employs TRBV7-2 and TRBJ2-5, with TRBD2 as a possible D gene (6 bases). Between the trimmed V and J ends, which lost 2 bases and 4 bases, there was a span of 11 bases. The CDR3 runs 14 residues. In germline, CDR1 is SGHTA, CDR2 FQGNSA.